The TCR beta chain described here comes from a study of T cell responses to AZD1222 COVID-19 vaccine. Study results and limitations: The donors showed a predominance of white British ancestry and of females, with possible underestimation of clonal diversity. Two AZD1222 administrations were followed by greater Spike-specific TCR breadth and depth.

Assay used: immunoSEQ multiplex PCR; TCRdb lists only in-frame clones, some missing. The sample has some 96,000 clones, about 88% seen once; the top ten hold about 2%. Concerning this clone itself: Its antigen is still unknown.

The germline gives CDR1 LGHNA, CDR2 YSLEER. CDR3 length equals 15 residues. Trimming removed 4 bases from V and 3 bases from J; junction bases left unmatched: 7. The sequence derives from an adult in good health. The sample was peripheral blood, taken on day 0 of AZD1222 vaccination. The genes are TRBV4-3 and TRBJ2-7; TRBD2 aligns across 9 bases. The CDR3 loop reads CASSLRLAESYEQYF. In DNA form, the CDR3 reads TGCGCCAGCAGCCTCAGACTAGCGGAGAGCTACGAGCAGTACTTC.